This T cell receptor beta chain was sequenced in a study of neurological immune-mediated disorders. This clonotype has just a few counts. Its antigen is not identified. Findings of the study overall: Phylogenetic grouping assigned the repertoires of 18 of 34 multiple sclerosis patients to a single related-CDR3 cluster, representing a possible signature.

Trimming took 3 bases from V and 6 from J, leaving 15 bases between them. The CDR3 is 14 amino acids. In germline, CDR1 is MNHEY, CDR2 SMNVEV (reference sequence). The cDNA was synthesized by 5'RACE incorporating 10-nucleotide random UMIs. Sequencing of 15-18 subjects in each run yielded over 190 million TCR-beta sequences. TCRdb re-derived calls from the 5' RACE reads in MiXCR, one entry per CDR3 protein. The profile shows tens of thousands of distinct CDR3 sequences, approximately 2.8% of them singletons. Libraries used 2 million unsorted PBMCs kept frozen in RNAlater. The V call is TRBV27, the J call TRBJ2-7; D is perhaps TRBD2 (8 bases). The TCR was taken from a woman aged 25 to 39 with multiple sclerosis. Sequencing was performed on PBMCs. The CDR3 region is CASSLDGRGREQYF. The CDR3 DNA reads TGTGCCAGCAGTTTGGACGGGAGGGGGCGCGAGCAGTACTTC.